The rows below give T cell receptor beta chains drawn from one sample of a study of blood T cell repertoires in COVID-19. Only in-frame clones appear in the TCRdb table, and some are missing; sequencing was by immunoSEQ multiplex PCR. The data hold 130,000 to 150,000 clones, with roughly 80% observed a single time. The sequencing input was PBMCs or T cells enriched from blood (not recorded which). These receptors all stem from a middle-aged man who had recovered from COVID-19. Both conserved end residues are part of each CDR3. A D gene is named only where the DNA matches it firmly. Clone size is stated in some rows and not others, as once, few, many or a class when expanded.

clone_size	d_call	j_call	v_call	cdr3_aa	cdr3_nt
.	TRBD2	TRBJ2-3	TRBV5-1	CASSYGGSGGDTQYF	TGCGCCAGCAGCTATGGTGGTAGCGGGGGTGATACGCAGTATTTT
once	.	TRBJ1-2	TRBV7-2	CASSLYPVKYGYTF	TGTGCCAGCAGCTTATACCCAGTAAAGTATGGCTACACCTTC
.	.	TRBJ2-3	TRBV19	CASSIGGSGADTQYF	TGTGCCAGTAGTATAGGCGGGTCAGGAGCAGATACGCAGTATTTT
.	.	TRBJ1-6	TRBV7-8	CASSLGWGGDSPLHF	TGTGCCAGCAGCTTAGGCTGGGGCGGGGATTCACCCCTCCACTTT
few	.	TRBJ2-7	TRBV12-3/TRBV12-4	CASSRLVTYEQYF	TGTGCCAGCAGTCGACTAGTGACCTACGAGCAGTACTTC
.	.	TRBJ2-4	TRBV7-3	CASSDLQGNIQYF	TGTGCCAGCAGCGACCTACAGGGAAACATTCAGTACTTC
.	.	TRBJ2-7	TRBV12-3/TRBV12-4	CASRGGLKQYF	TGTGCCAGCCGGGGTGGGTTGAAGCAGTACTTC
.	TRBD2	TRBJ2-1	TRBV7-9	CASSASGAYNEQFF	TGTGCCAGCAGCGCGAGCGGGGCCTACAATGAGCAGTTCTTC
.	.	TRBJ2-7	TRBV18	CASSPLRGNEQYF	TGTGCCAGCTCACCACTTAGAGGGAACGAGCAGTACTTC
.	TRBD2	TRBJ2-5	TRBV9	CASSVDGGVEETQYF	TGTGCCAGCAGCGTTGACGGGGGGGTAGAAGAGACCCAGTACTTC
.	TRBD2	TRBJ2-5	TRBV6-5	CASRLAGEETQYF	TGTGCCAGCAGGCTAGCGGGGGAAGAGACCCAGTACTTC
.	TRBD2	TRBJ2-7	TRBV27	CASSFGGGLSYEQYF	TGTGCCAGCAGTTTTGGCGGGGGACTCTCCTACGAGCAGTACTTC
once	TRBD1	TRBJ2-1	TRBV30	CAWSASSGTGKQFF	TGTGCCTGGAGCGCCTCCTCCGGGACAGGGAAGCAGTTCTTC
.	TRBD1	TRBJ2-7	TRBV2	CASRTGQGSVPYF	TGTGCCAGCAGAACCGGACAGGGATCCGTTCCGTACTTC
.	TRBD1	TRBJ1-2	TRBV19	CASSIASTPTGGNYGYTF	TGTGCCAGTAGTATAGCCTCAACCCCGACAGGGGGTAACTATGGCTACACCTTC
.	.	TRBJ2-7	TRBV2	CANSMTGPYEQYF	TGTGCCAATTCAATGACAGGCCCCTACGAGCAGTACTTC